The 22 T cell receptor beta chains reported below all come from one sample, sequenced in a study of OX40 agonist ivuxolimab in advanced cancers. Sequenced by immunoSEQ multiplex PCR; TCRdb stores in-frame clones only, minus some. The sample shows tens of thousands of clones, about 95% of them seen only once. Sequencing was performed on CD4+ or CD8+ T cells sorted from blood, taken in a trial of the OX40 agonist ivuxolimab. These receptors were obtained from an adult with an advanced solid tumor such as melanoma, head and neck, liver or kidney cancer.

The rearrangement joins TRBV6-1 to TRBJ2-2; 7 bases are shared with TRBD2. J lost 6 bases, V lost 2 bases, and 6 bases had no gene match. The CDR3 has 15 amino acids. CDR1 MNHNS and CDR2 SASEGT come from the germline V gene. CDR3 sequence reads: CASSESGGSAGELFF. The CDR3 bases are TGTGCCAGCAGTGAATCCGGGGGGTCGGCCGGGGAGCTGTTTTTT.

V usage is TRBV27 and J usage is TRBJ2-7; 8 bases are a match to TRBD1. This CDR3 spans 14 amino acids. Germline CDR1 MNHEY, CDR2 SMNVEV (reference sequence). J lost 2 bases, V lost 4 bases, and 4 bases had no gene match. CDR3 bases: TGTGCCAGCAGTTATACAGGGGGTACCTACGAGCAGTACTTC. This codes for CASSYTGGTYEQYF.

This rearrangement joins TRBV28 to TRBJ1-1; D unresolved. There are 13 residues in the CDR3. Germline assignment: CDR1 MDHEN and CDR2 SYDVKM. V was pared by 2 bases and J by 1 base, with 5 bases between. The CDR3 region has the DNA TGTGCCAGCAGTTTACGACAGAACACTGAAGCTTTCTTT. It specifies CASSLRQNTEAFF.

V gene TRBV27 combines with J gene TRBJ2-7; 15 bases align to TRBD2. Trimming removed 3 bases from V and 1 base from J; junction bases left unmatched: 4. The CDR3 is 17 residues long. Germline V gene lookup returns CDR1 MNHEY and CDR2 SMNVEV (reference sequence). The CDR3 region is CASSLGLAGGLSYEQYF. CDR3 sequence (DNA): TGTGCCAGCAGTTTGGGACTAGCGGGGGGTCTTTCCTACGAGCAGTACTTC.

The rearrangement joins TRBV7-3 to TRBJ2-3; 10 nucleotides agree with TRBD2. Germline trimming cut 2 bases from V and 3 bases from J; bases unmatched to any gene: 2. This CDR3 comprises 15 residues. The germline V gene has CDR1 SGHTA and CDR2 FQGTGA. CDR3 coding DNA: TGTGCCAGCAGCTTAGCTAGCGGGGGAACAGATACGCAGTATTTT. Translated: CASSLASGGTDTQYF.

The rearrangement uses TRBV7-9 and TRBJ2-1, with D tentatively TRBD1 (5 bases). Germline assignment: CDR1 SEHNR and CDR2 FQNEAQ (reference sequence). V lost 4 bases to trimming and J lost 4 bases, with 11 bases between them. This CDR3 spans 14 amino acids. CDR3 DNA sequence: TGTGCCAGCAGCTCACCTGACAGTTACAATGAGCAGTTCTTC. Translated: CASSSPDSYNEQFF.

The rearrangement joins TRBV18 to TRBJ1-3, with D possibly TRBD1 on 5 matching bases. The germline gives CDR1 KGHSH, CDR2 LQKENI. CDR3 size: 15 residues. The ends were cut back, 1 base at V and 0 bases at J, with 7 bases in the middle. CDR3 coding DNA: TGTGCCAGCTCACCACGCCAGGGCTCTGGAAACACCATATATTTT. The encoded protein is CASSPRQGSGNTIYF.

The J gene is TRBJ2-1, the V gene TRBV19; TRBD1 aligns across 7 bases. Trimming cost V 0 bases and J 0 bases; bases outside gene matches: 5. The CDR3 loop spans 17 amino acids. Germline CDR1 and CDR2: LNHDA and SQIVND (reference sequence). DNA of the CDR3: TGTGCCAGTAGTATAGAGGGGGACAGCCTCTCCTACAATGAGCAGTTCTTC. It codes for CASSIEGDSLSYNEQFF.

The genes are TRBV27 and TRBJ1-5; unclear D gene. The CDR3 totals 15 residues. Germline assignment: CDR1 MNHEY and CDR2 SMNVEV (reference sequence). Trimming took off 3 bases at V and 2 bases at J, with 11 bases between the two ends. CDR3 amino acids: CASSFNEGGNQPQHF. DNA for the CDR3: TGTGCCAGCAGTTTTAACGAGGGAGGCAATCAGCCCCAGCATTTT.

The table lists this clone with a count of one. V is TRBV5-4 and J is TRBJ2-5; possibly TRBD2 for D (5 bases). Germline CDR1 and CDR2: SGHNT and YYREEE (reference sequence). This CDR3 contains 13 residues. Trimming cost V 4 bases and J 5 bases, with 12 bases left between them. CDR3 region: CASSPQLGETQYF. The CDR3 bases are TGTGCCAGCAGCCCGCAACTAGGGGAGACCCAGTACTTC. Together with reference TRBV5-4 and TRBJ2-5, the CDR3 gives the full variable domain: ETGVTQSPTHLIKTRGQQVTLRCSSQSGHNTVSWYQQALGQGPQFIFQYYREEENGRGNFPPRFSGLQFPNYSSELNVNALELDDSALYLCASSPQLGETQYFGPGTRLLVL.

V usage is TRBV9 and J usage is TRBJ1-6; 7 positions match TRBD1. This CDR3 region has 17 residues. Trimming took 5 bases from V and 5 from J; bases not matched to a gene: 13. Germline CDR1 and CDR2: SGDLS and YYNGEE. CDR3 nucleotides: TGTGCCAGCAGTTCGGGACAGCGACCCTATGATAATTCACCCCTCCACTTT. It encodes CASSSGQRPYDNSPLHF.

The J gene is TRBJ2-5, the V gene TRBV28, with D tentatively TRBD2 (6 bases). Trimming removed 3 bases at V and 4 bases at J, with 12 bases between. The germline V gene has CDR1 MDHEN and CDR2 SYDVKM. CDR3 length: 14 residues. CDR3 DNA sequence: TGTGCCAGCAGTTTTTTAGGGGAGGTAGAGACCCAGTACTTC. Translated, it gives CASSFLGEVETQYF.

This clone showed up just once. The V call is TRBV6-4, the J call TRBJ2-5; 8 bases line up with TRBD2. CDR1 is MRHNA, CDR2 SNTAGT, per germline. The ends lost 3 bases at V and 3 bases at J; junction bases unmatched: 0. The CDR3 runs to 13 residues. CDR3 residues: CASSELAEETQYF. The DNA for the CDR3 is TGTGCCAGCAGTGAACTAGCGGAAGAGACCCAGTACTTC.

This clone was found once. The chain is built from TRBV19 and TRBJ1-5; the D gene is possibly TRBD1 (5 bases). This CDR3 region has 14 residues. V lost 7 bases to trimming and J lost 3 bases, with 13 bases between them. The V gene's germline CDR1 is LNHDA and CDR2 SQIVND (reference sequence). The CDR3 DNA reads as TGTGCCAGTACACCTTCGGGGGTCAATCAGCCCCAGCATTTT. Its translation: CASTPSGVNQPQHF.

The chain recombines TRBV7-3 with TRBJ1-1; D may be TRBD1 (5 bases). Deletions cut 3 bases from V and 0 bases from J, with 8 bases between. The length of the CDR3 is 14 residues. In germline, CDR1 is SGHTA, CDR2 FQGTGA. Here the CDR3 DNA reads TGTGCCAGCAGCTTGGGGACCTTGAACACTGAAGCTTTCTTT. This sequence encodes CASSLGTLNTEAFF.

This chain connects TRBV5-1 to TRBJ2-5; a weak D match, TRBD1 (5 bases). Germline CDR1 is SGHRS and CDR2 is YFSETQ. The CDR3 runs to 11 residues. Trimming removed 5 bases at V and 5 bases at J, with 7 bases between. The CDR3, as DNA: TGCGCCAGCAGGGGGCCGGAGACCCAGTACTTC. This sequence encodes CASRGPETQYF.

The chain uses TRBV29-1 and TRBJ2-5; D not certain. The CDR3 contains 12 residues. Per germline, CDR1 SQVTM and CDR2 ANQGSEA. Trimming shortened V by 3 bases and J by 2 bases, and 7 bases separated the two germline ends. CDR3 residues: CSVDSSQETQYF. Written as DNA, the CDR3 is TGCAGCGTTGACAGCTCACAAGAGACCCAGTACTTC. Filled out from reference TRBV29-1 and TRBJ2-5, the complete variable domain reads SAVISQKPSRDICQRGTSLTIQCQVDSQVTMMFWYRQQPGQSLTLIATANQGSEATYESGFVIDKFPISRPNLTFSTLTVSNMSPEDSSIYLCSVDSSQETQYFGPGTRLLVL.

The chain uses TRBV6-5 and TRBJ1-2, with D unclear. The CDR3 extends over 16 amino acids. V lost 0 bases, J lost 8 bases, and 19 bases lay in between. The germline V gene encodes CDR1 MNHEY and CDR2 SVGAGI. The CDR3: CASSYSISGGIDGYTF. As DNA, the CDR3 is TGTGCCAGCAGTTACTCGATCAGTGGAGGGATCGACGGCTACACCTTC.

The CDR3 DNA follows: TGTGCCACCAGCAGAGTAGCTAGCGACCACAATGAGCAGTTCTTC. Amino acid sequence: CATSRVASDHNEQFF. The chain combines TRBV15 with TRBJ2-1, with D maybe TRBD2 (6 bases). CDR1 and CDR2 from the germline V gene are LNHNV and YYDKDF (reference sequence). The CDR3 is 15 residues long. The V and J ends lost 1 base and 5 bases respectively, with 12 bases between them.

The rearrangement links TRBV7-9 to TRBJ2-1; TRBD1 matches 7 bases. There are 15 residues in the CDR3. V trimming: 5 bases; J trimming: 3 bases; junction bases outside the gene matches: 7. Germline V CDR1 and CDR2: SEHNR, FQNEAQ (reference sequence). The CDR3 loop reads CASSHRDSVYNEQFF. In DNA, the CDR3 is TGTGCCAGCAGCCACCGGGACAGCGTCTACAATGAGCAGTTCTTC. Full variable domain (rest looked up from reference TRBV7-9 and TRBJ2-1): DTGVSQNPRHKITKRGQNVTFRCDPISEHNRLYWYRQTLGQGPEFLTYFQNEAQLEKSRLLSDRFSAERPKGSFSTLEIQRTEQGDSAMYLCASSHRDSVYNEQFFGPGTRLTVL.

V and J are TRBV29-1 and TRBJ2-2; D remains unclear. Between the trimmed V and J ends, which lost 3 bases and 8 bases, there was a span of 7 bases. The germline V gene has CDR1 SQVTM and CDR2 ANQGSEA. This CDR3 contains 11 residues. CDR3 protein: CSVDLLGELFF. Here the CDR3 DNA reads TGCAGCGTTGACCTGTTGGGGGAGCTGTTTTTT.

This chain joins TRBV5-4 and TRBJ1-2; possibly TRBD1 for D (6 bases). Germline V gives CDR1 SGHNT, CDR2 YYREEE (reference sequence). The germline V and J ends were trimmed by 4 bases and 4 bases, with 11 bases remaining between them. This CDR3 is built from 13 residues. The CDR3 nucleotides are TGTGCCAGCAGCGGTGGACAGCTCTATGGCTACACCTTC. This codes for CASSGGQLYGYTF.